The 25 T cell receptor beta chains below come from one sample, sequenced in a study of shared clonotypes between healthy human individuals. Measured with immunoSEQ multiplex PCR; TCRdb has only the in-frame clones, and not every one. The sample shows around 600,000 clones, more than 95% of them seen only once. The specimen sequenced was naive CD4+ T cells sorted from blood. Subset of the sample: CD45RA+ positively selected. The receptors stem from a woman aged 25 to 39 in good health.

V usage is TRBV30 and J usage is TRBJ2-5; TRBD2 might be the D (5 bases). TRBJ2-7 matches the DNA end more closely, so the J call is doubtful. Germline V CDR1 and CDR2: GTSNPN, SVGIG (reference sequence). The CDR3 is 14 residues long. CDR3 region: CAWSEKYGAYEQYF. CDR3 bases: TGTGCCTGGAGTGAGAAATACGGGGCCTACGAGCAGTACTTC.

The table lists this clone with a count of one. V gene TRBV5-4 combines with J gene TRBJ2-7, with D possibly being TRBD1 (6 bases). CDR1 is SGHNT and CDR2 is YYREEE in the germline V gene (reference sequence). This CDR3 has 13 amino acids. Trimming removed 2 bases from V and 6 bases from J, with 12 bases in between. DNA for the CDR3: TGTGCCAGCAGCTTCGGAACAGGGTCCGAGCAGTACTTC. It codes for CASSFGTGSEQYF.

This chain joins TRBV27 and TRBJ2-3, with D possibly being TRBD2 (5 bases). Trimming pared 5 bases from V and 2 bases from J, leaving 11 bases between. Germline V gives CDR1 MNHEY, CDR2 SMNVEV (reference sequence). This CDR3 region has 14 residues. The CDR3 reads CASSPSRVTDTQYF. The CDR3 DNA reads as TGTGCCAGCAGTCCCTCGAGGGTCACAGATACGCAGTATTTT.

This chain connects TRBV28 to TRBJ2-7; 7 bases are shared with TRBD1. Per the germline V gene, CDR1 is MDHEN and CDR2 is SYDVKM. After removal of 8 bases from V and 7 bases from J, the junction contained 14 bases not matched to a gene. This CDR3 comprises 14 residues. The CDR3 DNA follows: TGTGCCAGCGGAACCGGGACAGTGTCTCGGGAGCAGTACTTC. Its protein product is CASGTGTVSREQYF.

The chain has TRBV28 and TRBJ2-5, with D perhaps matching TRBD2 (5 bases). Germline loops: CDR1 MDHEN, CDR2 SYDVKM. With 6 bases removed from V and 0 bases from J, the gap between germline ends came to 14 bases. This CDR3 has 15 residues. CDR3 amino acids: CASRPARGYQETQYF. Here the CDR3 DNA reads TGTGCCAGCAGACCTGCCCGGGGTTACCAAGAGACCCAGTACTTC.

The CDR3 region has the DNA TGTGCCAGCAGCTTATCGGGATGGGGCACTGAAGCTTTCTTT. Translated, it gives CASSLSGWGTEAFF. The chain carries TRBV7-6 and TRBJ1-1; D ambiguous. Germline values: CDR1 SGHVS, CDR2 FNYEAQ. Trimming left V 2 bases short and J 4 bases short, with 11 bases between. The CDR3 has 14 residues.

The chain's CDR3 is CASSAGTAAYEQYF. The CDR3 coding sequence is TGTGCCAGCAGTGCCGGGACGGCCGCCTACGAGCAGTACTTC. The rearrangement uses TRBV27 and TRBJ2-7; D assignment may be TRBD1 or TRBD2 (5 bases each). The V end lost 5 bases, the J end lost 2 bases, and 13 bases lay between the germline ends. This CDR3 is 14 amino acids long. Germline lookup yields CDR1 MNHEY and CDR2 SMNVEV (reference sequence).

This chain connects TRBV6-1 to TRBJ1-2; 11 nucleotides match TRBD1. V shed 4 bases, J shed 7 bases, and the junction held 5 bases outside the gene matches. From germline, CDR1 is MNHNS and CDR2 SASEGT. This CDR3 contains 14 residues. CDR3 residues: CASSARTGGVGYTF. CDR3 bases: TGTGCCAGCAGTGCACGGACAGGGGGCGTTGGCTACACCTTC.

The chain recombines TRBV7-2 with TRBJ2-5; possibly TRBD2 for D (5 bases). Trimming removed 5 bases at V and 6 bases at J, with 19 bases between. This CDR3 comprises 15 residues. Germline-derived CDR1 and CDR2 are SGHTA and FQGNSA. DNA for the CDR3: TGTGCCAGCAGCCCACTAGGAAGCTTACCCCAGACCCAGTACTTC. This codes for CASSPLGSLPQTQYF.

This clone is a singleton in its sample. The chain carries TRBV25-1 and TRBJ2-3, with D perhaps TRBD2 (5 bases). The V end was cut by 1 base, the J end by 1 base, with 9 bases between. The germline V gene has CDR1 MGHDK and CDR2 SYGVNS. The CDR3 totals 15 residues. The CDR3 bases are TGTGCCAGCAGTGAATTAGACGGGGGCACAGATACGCAGTATTTT. The encoded protein is CASSELDGGTDTQYF.

V is TRBV6-1 and J is TRBJ2-5; 7 bases fit TRBD1. Germline-derived CDR1 and CDR2 are MNHNS and SASEGT. There are 15 residues in the CDR3. Trimming at V came to 5 bases and at J to 4 bases, leaving 10 bases not matched to a gene. The CDR3 sequence: CASSLEQGRGETQYF. In nucleotides, the CDR3 is TGTGCCAGCAGTCTAGAACAGGGGAGAGGAGAGACCCAGTACTTC.

This chain links TRBV2 with TRBJ2-1; no clear D gene. V dropped 7 bases and J dropped 8 bases, with 9 bases sitting between them. Germline V lookup: CDR1 SNHLY, CDR2 FYNNEI. This CDR3 spans 11 amino acids. The CDR3 protein is CASTVEYEQFF. As DNA, the CDR3 is TGTGCCAGCACGGTTGAGTATGAGCAGTTCTTC.

The rearrangement uses TRBV9 and TRBJ1-1; D gene unclear. The germline V and J ends were trimmed by 3 bases and 1 base, with 13 bases remaining between them. The V gene's germline CDR1 is SGDLS and CDR2 YYNGEE. The CDR3 loop spans 15 amino acids. CDR3 sequence (DNA): TGTGCCAGCAGCGCCTACTCAGACCCGAACACTGAAGCTTTCTTT. Its protein is CASSAYSDPNTEAFF.

The V gene is TRBV4-2, the J gene TRBJ2-7; 12 nucleotides align to TRBD2. CDR3 length: 20 amino acids. V gave up 2 bases and J gave up 2 bases; unmatched junction bases: 16. Germline assignment: CDR1 LGHNA and CDR2 YNFKEQ. Here the CDR3 reads CASSQLSGTGLAGGAYEQYF. The CDR3 DNA reads as TGTGCCAGCAGCCAACTTTCCGGGACAGGTCTAGCGGGAGGGGCCTACGAGCAGTACTTC.

The chain is built from TRBV7-8 and TRBJ2-5; D gene uncertain. The germline CDR1 and CDR2 sequences are SGHVS and FQNEAQ. The germline V and J ends were trimmed by 3 bases and 7 bases, with 12 bases remaining between them. This CDR3 has 13 residues. This chain's CDR3 is CASSFEDRSTQYF. The CDR3 DNA reads TGTGCCAGCAGCTTTGAAGACCGATCGACCCAGTACTTC.

V gene TRBV5-8 combines with J gene TRBJ1-4; a weak D match, TRBD1 (6 bases). The V end lost 4 bases, the J end lost 5 bases, and 18 bases lay between the germline ends. CDR3 length: 16 residues. The germline V gene encodes CDR1 SGHTS and CDR2 YDEGEE. The CDR3: CASSLGAGTENEKLFF. For the CDR3, the DNA is TGTGCCAGCAGCCTGGGGGCCGGGACGGAGAATGAAAAACTGTTTTTT.

The chain joins TRBV7-7 to TRBJ2-1; 7 nucleotides match TRBD2. The germline V gene encodes CDR1 SSHAT and CDR2 FNYEAQ (reference sequence). Trimming took 8 bases from V and 4 from J; bases not matched to a gene: 14. There are 16 residues in the CDR3. Here the CDR3 reads CASAGEGWRGYNEQFF. The CDR3 DNA is TGTGCCAGCGCGGGGGAGGGGTGGCGTGGTTACAATGAGCAGTTCTTC.

The V gene is TRBV9, the J gene TRBJ2-5, with 10 bases identical to TRBD2. Germline V gene sequence: CDR1 SGDLS, CDR2 YYNGEE. The CDR3 contains 15 residues. Trimming at V came to 5 bases and at J to 4 bases, leaving 8 bases not matched to a gene. CDR3 in DNA: TGTGCCAGCAGGCAAACGGGACTAGCGACAGAGACCCAGTACTTC. This codes for CASRQTGLATETQYF.

The CDR3 DNA reads as TGTGCCAGCAGCTCCCGGACTAGCGGGAAAACAGATACGCAGTATTTT. Translating gives CASSSRTSGKTDTQYF. The genes are TRBV11-3 and TRBJ2-3; 12 bases are shared with TRBD2. CDR1 is SGHNT and CDR2 is YENEEA in the germline V gene. The J segment lost 3 bases and the V segment lost 4 bases, leaving 5 bases of the junction unmatched. This CDR3 region has 16 residues. Using reference TRBV11-3 and TRBJ2-3 for the parts outside the CDR3, the full variable domain is EAGVVQSPRYKIIEKKQPVAFWCNPISGHNTLYWYLQNLGQGPELLIRYENEEAVDDSQLPKDRFSAERLKGVDSTLKIQPAELGDSAVYLCASSSRTSGKTDTQYFGPGTRLTVL.

This chain joins TRBV27 and TRBJ2-1; the D gene is possibly TRBD2 (6 bases). Trimming left V 5 bases short and J 0 bases short, with 11 bases between. In germline, CDR1 is MNHEY, CDR2 SMNVEV (reference sequence). The CDR3 sequence is 15 residues long. CDR3 residues: CASSRLGVSYNEQFF. Written as DNA, the CDR3 is TGTGCCAGCAGTCGACTAGGGGTCTCCTACAATGAGCAGTTCTTC.

The CDR3 region is CASSPDTANEQFF. The DNA for the CDR3 is TGTGCCAGCTCACCCGACACGGCCAATGAGCAGTTCTTC. The genes are TRBV18 and TRBJ2-1; no clear D gene. Trimming shortened V by 3 bases and J by 6 bases, and 9 bases separated the two germline ends. This CDR3 contains 13 residues. CDR1 KGHSH and CDR2 LQKENI come from the germline V gene.

V gene TRBV5-1 combines with J gene TRBJ2-3, with D possibly being TRBD2 (5 bases). Per germline, CDR1 SGHRS and CDR2 YFSETQ. The CDR3 covers 13 residues. The V and J ends lost 3 bases and 4 bases respectively, with 9 bases between them. The CDR3 DNA follows: TGCGCCAGCAGCTCGGGGTACTCAGATACGCAGTATTTT. This gives the protein CASSSGYSDTQYF.

The chain combines TRBV15 with TRBJ2-5; 11 bases are a match to TRBD2. The CDR3 has 20 residues. V lost 1 base and J lost 5; bases outside the gene matches: 18. Per the germline V gene, CDR1 is LNHNV and CDR2 is YYDKDF (reference sequence). CDR3 amino acids: CATSRGTSGFSSGLLETQYF. The CDR3 DNA is TGTGCCACCAGCAGAGGGACTAGCGGGTTTTCTTCCGGCTTGTTGGAGACCCAGTACTTC. The entire variable domain, with the rest obtained from reference TRBV15 and TRBJ2-5, is as follows: DAMVIQNPRYQVTQFGKPVTLSCSQTLNHNVMYWYQQKSSQAPKLLFHYYDKDFNNEADTPDNFQSRRPNTSFCFLDIRSPGLGDTAMYLCATSRGTSGFSSGLLETQYFGPGTRLLVL.

For this clone: Different DNA sequences within this sample yield the same CDR3. The V and J genes are TRBV5-1 and TRBJ2-7, with 7 bases aligning to TRBD2. With V trimmed by 2 bases and J by 7 bases, 6 bases remained unmatched. Germline assignment: CDR1 SGHRS and CDR2 YFSETQ. The CDR3 loop spans 13 amino acids. CDR3 residues: CASSLRDYNEQYF. The CDR3 DNA reads as TGCGCCAGCAGCTTAAGGGACTATAATGAGCAGTACTTC.

This rearrangement joins TRBV6-7 to TRBJ2-5, with no clear D. TRBV6-7 is labeled an ORF, and its function is uncertain. The CDR3 length is 14 residues. With 2 bases removed from V and 2 bases from J, the gap between germline ends came to 9 bases. The CDR3 DNA follows: TGTGCCAGCAGTTACCCCTACCGTCAAGAGACCCAGTACTTC. It is translated as CASSYPYRQETQYF.